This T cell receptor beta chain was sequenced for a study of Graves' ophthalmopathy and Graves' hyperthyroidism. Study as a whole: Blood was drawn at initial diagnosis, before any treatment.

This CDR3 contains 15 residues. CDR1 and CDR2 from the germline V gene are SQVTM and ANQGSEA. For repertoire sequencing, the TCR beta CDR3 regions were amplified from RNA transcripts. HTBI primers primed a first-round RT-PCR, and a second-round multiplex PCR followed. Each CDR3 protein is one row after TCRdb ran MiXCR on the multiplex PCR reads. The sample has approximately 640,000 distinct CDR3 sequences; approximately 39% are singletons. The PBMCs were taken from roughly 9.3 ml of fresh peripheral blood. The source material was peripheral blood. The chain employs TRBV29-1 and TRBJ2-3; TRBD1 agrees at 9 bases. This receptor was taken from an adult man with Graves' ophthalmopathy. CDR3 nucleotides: TGCAGTCGTGGGGGACAGGGTGGGGGCACAGATACGCAGTATTTT. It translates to CSRGGQGGGTDTQYF.